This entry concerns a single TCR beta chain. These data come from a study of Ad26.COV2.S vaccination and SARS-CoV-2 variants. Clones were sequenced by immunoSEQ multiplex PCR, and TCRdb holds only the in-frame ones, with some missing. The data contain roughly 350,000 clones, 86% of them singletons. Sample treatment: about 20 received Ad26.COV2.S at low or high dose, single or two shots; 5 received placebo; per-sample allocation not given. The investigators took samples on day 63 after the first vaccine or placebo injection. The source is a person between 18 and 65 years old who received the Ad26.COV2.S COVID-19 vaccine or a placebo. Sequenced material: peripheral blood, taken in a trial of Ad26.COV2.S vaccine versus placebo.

CDR3 loop: CASSLLQGPNEKLFF. CDR3 in DNA: TGTGCCAGCAGTTTATTGCAGGGGCCTAATGAAAAACTGTTTTTT. This chain joins TRBV28 and TRBJ1-4; D possibly corresponds to TRBD1 (6 bases). Germline V CDR1 and CDR2: MDHEN, SYDVKM. The V end was cut by 1 base, the J end by 3 bases, with 9 bases between. The CDR3 has 15 residues.